A selection of T cell receptor beta chains follows, all from one sample in a study of cytotoxic CD8 clonotypes in ibrutinib-treated CLL. Repertoires were generated with immunoSEQ multiplex PCR, while TCRdb's copy carries only in-frame clones and drops some. This table has 120,000 to 150,000 clones, 80% to 95% appearing once. The material was PBMCs, obtained after 12 months of ibrutinib treatment. The receptors stem from a human donor with chronic lymphocytic leukemia. Each CDR3 is given with its conserved first and last residue. D genes are given only for firm matches. Part of the rows lack a size; the others show once, few, many or a class for expanded clones.

CDR3aa: CASSVGHPRETQYF
CDR3nt: TGTGCCAGCAGCGTAGGTCACCCAAGAGAGACCCAGTACTTC
abundance: .
v_gene: TRBV9
d_gene: .
j_gene: TRBJ2-5

CDR3aa: CSVIWDSGNTIYF
CDR3nt: TGCAGCGTCATCTGGGACTCTGGAAACACCATATATTTT
abundance: .
v_gene: TRBV29-1
d_gene: .
j_gene: TRBJ1-3

CDR3aa: CSAGTSQVNEQFF
CDR3nt: TGCAGCGCCGGGACTAGCCAAGTCAATGAGCAGTTCTTC
abundance: .
v_gene: TRBV29-1
d_gene: TRBD2
j_gene: TRBJ2-1

CDR3aa: CASAPRDPYNEQFF
CDR3nt: TGTGCCAGCGCTCCCCGGGACCCCTACAATGAGCAGTTCTTC
abundance: once
v_gene: TRBV28
d_gene: .
j_gene: TRBJ2-1

CDR3aa: CASSTLPGAPSQETQYF
CDR3nt: TGTGCCAGCAGTACCCTCCCGGGGGCCCCATCCCAAGAGACCCAGTACTTC
abundance: .
v_gene: TRBV28
d_gene: .
j_gene: TRBJ2-5

CDR3aa: CASSLSGPPGELFF
CDR3nt: TGCGCCAGCAGCTTGAGCGGCCCCCCCGGGGAGCTGTTTTTT
abundance: .
v_gene: TRBV5-1
d_gene: .
j_gene: TRBJ2-2

CDR3aa: CAGGGDQSYNEQFF
CDR3nt: TGTGCTGGGGGAGGGGACCAATCCTACAATGAGCAGTTCTTC
abundance: .
v_gene: TRBV2
d_gene: TRBD2
j_gene: TRBJ2-1

CDR3aa: CASSVRLAGWGTDTQYF
CDR3nt: TGTGCCAGCAGCGTACGGCTAGCGGGATGGGGCACAGATACGCAGTATTTT
abundance: .
v_gene: TRBV9
d_gene: TRBD2
j_gene: TRBJ2-3

CDR3aa: CASSPEVEEDYGYTF
CDR3nt: TGTGCCAGCAGCCCCGAGGTGGAAGAAGACTATGGCTACACCTTC
abundance: .
v_gene: TRBV4-2
d_gene: .
j_gene: TRBJ1-2

CDR3aa: CASRTPYGYTF
CDR3nt: TGTGCCAGCAGGACACCCTATGGCTACACCTTC
abundance: .
v_gene: TRBV6-6
d_gene: .
j_gene: TRBJ1-2

CDR3aa: CASSQGWGLFQPQHF
CDR3nt: TGTGCCAGCAGTCAAGGGTGGGGGTTGTTTCAGCCCCAGCATTTT
abundance: .
v_gene: TRBV7-2
d_gene: .
j_gene: TRBJ1-5

CDR3aa: CASSVSEVAGTYEQYF
CDR3nt: TGTGCCAGCTCCGTTTCAGAAGTAGCGGGAACCTACGAGCAGTACTTC
abundance: .
v_gene: TRBV18
d_gene: TRBD2
j_gene: TRBJ2-7

CDR3aa: CASSGSGTSNYEQYF
CDR3nt: TGTGCCAGCAGCGGATCCGGGACTAGCAACTACGAGCAGTACTTC
abundance: .
v_gene: TRBV2
d_gene: TRBD2
j_gene: TRBJ2-7

CDR3aa: CASSQDTPLSLQETQYF
CDR3nt: TGTGCCAGCAGCCAAGATACCCCATTGAGTTTACAAGAGACCCAGTACTTC
abundance: .
v_gene: TRBV14
d_gene: .
j_gene: TRBJ2-5

CDR3aa: CASSPRGGTIYF
CDR3nt: TGTGCCAGCAGCCCCCGGGGAGGCACCATATATTTT
abundance: .
v_gene: TRBV7-2
d_gene: .
j_gene: TRBJ1-3

CDR3aa: CASSHFAPRRDEQYF
CDR3nt: TGCGCCAGCAGTCATTTCGCCCCCCGAAGGGACGAGCAGTACTTC
abundance: .
v_gene: TRBV23-1
d_gene: .
j_gene: TRBJ2-7

CDR3aa: CASSLGTGGYGYTF
CDR3nt: TGTGCCAGCAGCCTAGGGACAGGGGGCTATGGCTACACCTTC
abundance: .
v_gene: TRBV7-9
d_gene: TRBD1
j_gene: TRBJ1-2

CDR3aa: CASSHGTARWAYNEQFF
CDR3nt: TGTGCCAGCAGCCACGGGACTGCCCGATGGGCCTACAATGAGCAGTTCTTC
abundance: .
v_gene: TRBV7-6
d_gene: .
j_gene: TRBJ2-1

CDR3aa: CASSLWGRGTDTQYF
CDR3nt: TGCGCCAGCAGCTTGTGGGGGAGGGGGACAGATACGCAGTATTTT
abundance: .
v_gene: TRBV5-1
d_gene: .
j_gene: TRBJ2-3

CDR3aa: CASSDYGYTF
CDR3nt: TGTGCCAGCAGTGATTATGGCTACACCTTC
abundance: few
v_gene: TRBV2
d_gene: .
j_gene: TRBJ1-2

CDR3aa: CASSPRTSGSIPYNEQFF
CDR3nt: TGTGCCAGCAGCCCCCGGACTAGCGGGAGCATCCCCTACAATGAGCAGTTCTTC
abundance: .
v_gene: TRBV11-2
d_gene: TRBD2
j_gene: TRBJ2-1

CDR3aa: CASSPSDRVYYGYTF
CDR3nt: TGTGCCAGCAGCCCCTCGGACAGGGTTTACTATGGCTACACCTTC
abundance: .
v_gene: TRBV7-9
d_gene: TRBD1
j_gene: TRBJ1-2

CDR3aa: CASRGGLAGLNEQFF
CDR3nt: TGTGCCAGCCGGGGGGGACTAGCGGGACTCAATGAGCAGTTCTTC
abundance: .
v_gene: TRBV2
d_gene: TRBD2
j_gene: TRBJ2-1

CDR3aa: CASSHLLAGTSTDTQYF
CDR3nt: TGTGCCAGCAGCCACTTACTAGCGGGAACCAGCACAGATACGCAGTATTTT
abundance: .
v_gene: TRBV4-2
d_gene: TRBD2
j_gene: TRBJ2-3

CDR3aa: CASSEGAGVPYF
CDR3nt: TGTGCCAGCTCCGAGGGAGCGGGAGTTCCCTACTTC
abundance: once
v_gene: TRBV18
d_gene: TRBD2
j_gene: TRBJ2-7

CDR3aa: CASSMPRPGLNEKLFF
CDR3nt: TGTGCCAGTAGTATGCCCAGGCCCGGCCTTAATGAAAAACTGTTTTTT
abundance: .
v_gene: TRBV19
d_gene: .
j_gene: TRBJ1-4

CDR3aa: CASSGSGDEQFF
CDR3nt: TGTGCCAGCAGCGGCAGCGGGGATGAGCAGTTCTTC
abundance: .
v_gene: TRBV7-9
d_gene: TRBD2
j_gene: TRBJ2-1

CDR3aa: CASSAGQRDEQFF
CDR3nt: TGTGCCAGCAGCGCCGGACAGAGGGATGAGCAGTTCTTC
abundance: .
v_gene: TRBV5-4
d_gene: .
j_gene: TRBJ2-1

CDR3aa: CASSSNPQGYEQYF
CDR3nt: TGTGCCAGTAGTTCCAACCCGCAGGGGTACGAGCAGTACTTC
abundance: .
v_gene: TRBV19
d_gene: .
j_gene: TRBJ2-7

CDR3aa: CASSLVGQGNTGELFF
CDR3nt: TGTGCCAGCAGCTTAGTAGGACAGGGGAACACCGGGGAGCTGTTTTTT
abundance: once
v_gene: TRBV7-2
d_gene: TRBD1
j_gene: TRBJ2-2

CDR3aa: CASSLEAGQDYEQYF
CDR3nt: TGTGCCAGTAGTCTGGAGGCGGGACAGGACTACGAGCAGTACTTC
abundance: .
v_gene: TRBV19
d_gene: TRBD1
j_gene: TRBJ2-7

CDR3aa: CASSPDRPYSNQPQHF
CDR3nt: TGTGCCAGTAGCCCGGACAGGCCGTATAGCAATCAGCCCCAGCATTTT
abundance: .
v_gene: TRBV19
d_gene: TRBD1
j_gene: TRBJ1-5

CDR3aa: CASSSLTGVEQYF
CDR3nt: TGTGCCAGCAGCTCACTCACAGGGGTCGAGCAGTACTTC
abundance: .
v_gene: TRBV7-9
d_gene: TRBD1
j_gene: TRBJ2-7

CDR3aa: CASSIDPGTGTDIQYF
CDR3nt: TGTGCCAGTAGTATAGATCCCGGGACAGGGACTGACATTCAGTACTTC
abundance: .
v_gene: TRBV19
d_gene: TRBD1
j_gene: TRBJ2-4

CDR3aa: CAWSRGIDTEAFF
CDR3nt: TGTGCCTGGAGTCGGGGGATCGACACTGAAGCTTTCTTT
abundance: few
v_gene: TRBV30
d_gene: .
j_gene: TRBJ1-1

CDR3aa: CASSHRADGYTF
CDR3nt: TGTGCCAGCAGCCACAGGGCGGATGGCTACACCTTC
abundance: .
v_gene: TRBV9
d_gene: .
j_gene: TRBJ1-2